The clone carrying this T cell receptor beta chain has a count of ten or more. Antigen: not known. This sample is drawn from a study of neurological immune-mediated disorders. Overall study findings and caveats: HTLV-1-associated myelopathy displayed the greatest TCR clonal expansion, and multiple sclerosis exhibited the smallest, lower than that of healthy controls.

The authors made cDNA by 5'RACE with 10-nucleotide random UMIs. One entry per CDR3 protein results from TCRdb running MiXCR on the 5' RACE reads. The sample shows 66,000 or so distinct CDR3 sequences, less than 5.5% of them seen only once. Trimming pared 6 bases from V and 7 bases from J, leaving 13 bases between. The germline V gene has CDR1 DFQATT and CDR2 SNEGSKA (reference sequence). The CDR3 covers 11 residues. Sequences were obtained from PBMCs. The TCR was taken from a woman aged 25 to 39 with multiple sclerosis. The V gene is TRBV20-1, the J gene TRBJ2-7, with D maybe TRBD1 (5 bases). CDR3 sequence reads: CSAPAGLEQYF. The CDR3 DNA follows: TGCAGTGCCCCAGCAGGGTTGGAGCAGTACTTC.